Listed below are T cell receptor beta chains from one sample, sequenced in a study of T cells after yellow fever vaccination. TCRdb re-derived calls from the 5' RACE reads in MiXCR, one entry per CDR3 protein. The sample gives about 300,000 distinct CDR3 sequences, around 6.8% of which show up once; roughly a sixth is in the top ten. The source was PBMCs, collected roughly 47 days after the first yellow fever vaccination. These receptors were collected from a man between 18 and 35 years old who received the YFV17D yellow fever vaccine. The CDR3 runs from the conserved cysteine through the conserved F or W. Clone size appears in some rows only: once, few, many, or a class for an expanded clone.

cdr3_length: 12; clone_size: few; v_call: TRBV6-2/TRBV6-3; cdr3_aa: CAGSWGQETQYF
cdr3_length: 14; clone_size: -; v_call: TRBV29-1; cdr3_aa: CSVKGTGPSYGYTF
cdr3_length: 17; clone_size: few; v_call: TRBV9; cdr3_aa: CASSVGAGALRAETQYF
cdr3_length: 17; clone_size: -; v_call: TRBV6-5; cdr3_aa: CASISTSGLAGGWKQFF
cdr3_length: 15; clone_size: -; v_call: TRBV6-2/TRBV6-3; cdr3_aa: CASSYSTGVANVLTF
cdr3_length: 15; clone_size: -; v_call: TRBV7-9; cdr3_aa: CASSFASGVQETQYF
cdr3_length: 15; clone_size: -; v_call: TRBV5-5; cdr3_aa: CASSLHPDISYEQYF
cdr3_length: 15; clone_size: many; v_call: TRBV18; cdr3_aa: CASSPSSGGDNEQFF
cdr3_length: 15; clone_size: -; v_call: TRBV20-1; cdr3_aa: CSAVPGQARDEKLFF
cdr3_length: 16; clone_size: many; v_call: TRBV5-1; cdr3_aa: CASSKVAGASYNEQFF
cdr3_length: 17; clone_size: -; v_call: TRBV20-1; cdr3_aa: CCAPHLIGAGFLDTQYF
cdr3_length: 14; clone_size: -; v_call: TRBV20-1; cdr3_aa: CSAPIAGAKDTQYF